This TCR beta chain was obtained from a study of tumor-infiltrating lymphocytes in primary liver carcinoma. Study results and limitations: A fraction of only about 7-25% of top clones appeared in all five tumor regions. In tumor-adjacent and tumor-blood pairs, overlap was lower than in tumor region pairs.

A constant-region primer primed TCR beta cDNA synthesis from about 530 ng of total RNA. Modified slightly, ARM-PCR produced TCR beta libraries over three nested multiplex PCR rounds. Forward primers for TRBV1-TRBV30 and a C-beta reverse primer served the first two PCR rounds, at about 10 cycles each. TCRdb reanalysed the multiplex PCR reads using MiXCR and keeps one entry per CDR3 protein. This sample has approximately 30,000 distinct CDR3 sequences, with 71% found just once. About this clonotype: Its target is not known. Germline and junction disagree at one end, which may indicate a read error.

This CDR3 is built from 12 residues. In germline, CDR1 is SGHAT, CDR2 FQNNGV. For each extraction, RNA and DNA were obtained together from about 19-30 mg of unsorted bulk tissue. Patients were chronically HBV-infected and treatment-naive. The source is a woman in her 30s with primary liver carcinoma and hepatitis B virus infection. This chain links TRBV11-2 with TRBJ2-3; no clear D. The sample consisted of liver tumor tissue from sampling region 3. The sample's subset: tumor region T3, left-lateral pole. In DNA form, the CDR3 reads TGTACCAGCAGCCCCTGTGCGGATACGCAGTATTTT. Its protein is CTSSPCADTQYF.